The sequence of this T cell receptor (beta chain) was determined in a study of clonality assessment in lymphoblastic leukemia (dated by TCRdb to about 2018). The library was obtained by PCR. These reads were obtained on an Illumina MiSeq. The public reads were quality trimmed at Q25 with fastp and then assembled into clones with MiXCR by TCRdb, keeping productive beta chains. One record per CDR3 amino acid sequence lists the most common genes and DNA. The sample includes some 310 distinct CDR3 sequences, with less than 30% observed a single time. The ten largest clones capture approximately 25% of the sample. This clonotype was recorded a few times. Its antigen is still unknown. No qualities accompany the bases; no much larger clone lies one base away. V trim: 0 bases; J trim: 4 bases; unmatched bases: 8. The germline V gene yields MGHRA for CDR1 and YSYEKL for CDR2. The CDR3, from cysteine to phenylalanine, totals 17 residues. Left in the record is the CDR3 DNA by itself, 51 bases read in frame from the first base.

The chain links TRBV4-1 with TRBJ2-5; 10 bases in between match TRBD2. This sequence originates from a human donor with acute lymphoblastic leukemia. The DNA sequence is TGCGCCAGCAGCCAAGAGGCGGCTAGCGGGAGCACAGAGACCCAGTACTTC. Translated, it reads CASSQEAASGSTETQYF.